This T cell receptor (beta chain) comes out of a study of cytomegalovirus exposure and HLA in healthy donors. Primers included in the PCR were 60 Vbeta and 13 Jbeta primers. The table came from immunoSEQ multiplex PCR; TCRdb's copy has only in-frame clones and leaves some out. The table lists under 200,000 clones, about 80% of them singletons, with approximately 14% in the top ten. Trimming at V came to 5 bases and at J to 3 bases, leaving 15 bases not matched to a gene. Germline V gives CDR1 SGHAT, CDR2 FQNNGV. CDR3 length: 19 amino acids. In nominal health when sampled, donors likely had unrecorded immune exposures nonetheless. Note on this clone: Its target is unknown.

General study results and limits: Fewer N-insertions than the roughly 630-donor mean were reportedly shown by an Asian-associated ancestry cluster in a later analysis. The study recorded 150 to 200 TCR beta chains that were cytomegalovirus-associated. Most TCR sequences proved rare, with some public TCRs found in many donors.

The sample consisted of PBMCs. The receptor's source is a woman aged 25-40 years in good health and CMV-seropositive. The genes are TRBV11-2 and TRBJ2-1, with TRBD2 matching 11 bases. CDR3 coding DNA: TGTGCCAGCAGCCCCCGACTAGCGGGGCCCCTCCCCAACTACAATGAGCAGTTCTTC. Translated: CASSPRLAGPLPNYNEQFF.